This is a list of T cell receptor beta chains from one sample in a study of spatial heterogeneity in lung cancer. In TCRdb, the 5' RACE reads were re-called with MiXCR into one record per CDR3 protein. The sample lists tens of thousands of distinct CDR3 sequences; around 15% were seen once. Here the sequenced sample was PBMCs, taken at surgery. These receptors all stem from a male donor with early-stage non-small cell lung cancer. CDR3s include the opening cysteine and the closing phenylalanine or tryptophan. A D gene is named only where the DNA matches it firmly. Clone size is given for some rows only: seen once, a few or many times, or a class if the clone is expanded.

clone size	CDR3 length	V gene	J gene	D gene	CDR3 protein	CDR3 DNA
-	14	TRBV24-1	TRBJ2-3	-	CATSVASSTDTQYF	TGTGCCACCAGTGTCGCAAGCTCCACAGATACGCAGTATTTT
-	14	TRBV2	TRBJ2-7	-	CASSNDIGPSEQYF	TGTGCCAGCAGCAATGACATAGGCCCATCCGAGCAGTACTTC
few	14	TRBV11-2	TRBJ2-5	-	CASSLAGVQETQYF	TGTGCCAGCAGCTTAGCGGGGGTCCAAGAGACCCAGTACTTC
-	16	TRBV7-8	TRBJ2-1	-	CASSSWTANSYNEQFF	TGTGCCAGCAGCTCTTGGACAGCTAACTCCTACAATGAGCAGTTCTTC
-	17	TRBV6-6	TRBJ1-1	-	CASSSRLARGLDTEAFF	TGTGCCAGCAGTTCCCGCTTGGCTAGAGGGTTAGACACTGAAGCTTTCTTT
few	13	TRBV5-6	TRBJ1-5	-	CASSLGADQPQHF	TGTGCCAGCAGCTTGGGTGCGGATCAGCCCCAGCATTTT
-	15	TRBV27	TRBJ1-2	TRBD1	CASSRQAGGFDGYTF	TGTGCCAGCAGCCGGCAGGCAGGGGGCTTCGATGGCTACACCTTC
-	15	TRBV20-1	TRBJ1-1	-	CSARVFGGHNTEAFF	TGCAGTGCTAGAGTGTTTGGGGGACATAACACTGAAGCTTTCTTT
-	15	TRBV27	TRBJ1-5	-	CASSSNRGGNQPQHF	TGTGCCAGCAGTTCAAACCGGGGTGGCAATCAGCCCCAGCATTTT
-	16	TRBV7-2	TRBJ2-1	-	CASSLAPGSSYNEQFF	TGTGCCAGCAGCTTAGCCCCGGGGAGCTCCTACAATGAGCAGTTCTTC
few	16	TRBV15	TRBJ2-2	-	CATSREGGSLLGELFF	TGTGCCACCAGCAGAGAAGGGGGGTCCTTACTCGGGGAGCTGTTTTTT
-	14	TRBV20-1	TRBJ2-1	-	CSANSGAPYNEQFF	TGCAGTGCCAACAGCGGAGCCCCCTACAATGAGCAGTTCTTC
-	13	TRBV6-6	TRBJ1-1	-	CATDGQKNTEAFF	TGTGCCACGGACGGCCAGAAGAACACTGAAGCTTTCTTT
few	16	TRBV27	TRBJ2-1	TRBD2	CASSPRLAGSYNEQFF	TGTGCCAGCAGTCCCAGACTAGCGGGCTCCTACAATGAGCAGTTCTTC
few	13	TRBV29-1	TRBJ2-5	-	CSVGTEIQETQYF	TGCAGCGTTGGCACAGAGATACAAGAGACCCAGTACTTC
many	14	TRBV5-5	TRBJ2-3	TRBD2	CASSSGLAGDTQYF	TGTGCCAGCAGCTCCGGACTAGCGGGAGATACGCAGTATTTT
few	12	TRBV5-1	TRBJ2-7	-	CASSTIGYEQYF	TGCGCCAGCAGCACTATTGGGTACGAGCAGTACTTC
few	10	TRBV10-1	TRBJ1-2	-	CASSRYGYTF	TGCGCCAGCAGTCGGTATGGCTACACCTTC
few	15	TRBV20-1	TRBJ2-1	TRBD2	CSARPPGLARNEQFF	TGCAGTGCTAGGCCGCCGGGACTAGCAAGAAATGAGCAGTTCTTC
many	12	TRBV28	TRBJ2-7	-	CASSFPDYEQYF	TGTGCCAGCAGTTTCCCCGACTACGAGCAGTACTTC
many	14	TRBV7-9	TRBJ1-6	TRBD1	CASSFGTGDSPLHF	TGTGCCAGCAGCTTTGGGACAGGGGATTCACCCCTCCACTTT
few	11	TRBV29-1	TRBJ2-2	-	CSVQGPGELFF	TGCAGCGTTCAGGGGCCCGGGGAGCTGTTTTTT
few	13	TRBV20-1	TRBJ2-7	-	CSASLGWTDEQYF	TGCAGTGCTAGTCTGGGTTGGACGGACGAGCAGTACTTC
many	16	TRBV3-1	TRBJ2-2	-	CASRQPGLINTGELFF	TGTGCCAGCAGGCAACCGGGACTTATAAACACCGGGGAGCTGTTTTTT
few	15	TRBV7-8	TRBJ1-4	-	CASSLVAGVNEKLFF	TGTGCCAGCAGCTTAGTGGCAGGCGTTAATGAAAAACTGTTTTTT
few	14	TRBV6-5	TRBJ1-3	TRBD1	CASSWDRVGNTIYF	TGTGCCAGCAGTTGGGACAGGGTTGGAAACACCATATATTTT
many	14	TRBV5-5	TRBJ2-5	-	CASSPRRGRETQYF	TGTGCCAGCAGCCCGCGACGGGGGCGAGAGACCCAGTACTTC
many	17	TRBV28	TRBJ1-1	-	CASSLGYLGGGGTEAFF	TGTGCCAGCAGTTTGGGATATCTCGGGGGAGGTGGCACTGAAGCTTTCTTT